Below are 5 T cell receptor beta chains sequenced from a single sample in a study of vaccination and CD4 T cells after COVID-19. Regarding treatment: roughly ten-day PBMC culture with coronavirus spike peptide pools or control peptides (ViraFEST assay). Collection of the unexposed donor's CD4+ T cells took place before the COVID-19 pandemic (2011-2018). The Oncomine TCR Beta short-read assay generated sequence data from the DNA of cultured CD4+ T cells. Cultures of CD4+ T cells served as the source for extracting genomic DNA. TCRdb independently ran MiXCR on the PCR reads; one entry per CDR3 protein. The profile shows just under 10,000 distinct CDR3 sequences, about 35% of them singletons. Their antigens remain unidentified. The specimen sequenced was CD4+ T cells from blood, cultured in vitro. Every receptor here comes from a human donor in good health.

This clonotype was detected only a few times. The V gene is TRBV7-6, the J gene TRBJ2-2, with TRBD2 identical over 8 bases. Unmatched junction bases numbered 11, after V lost 7 bases and J lost 10 bases. The CDR3 has 14 amino acids. Germline V gene data show CDR1 as SGHVS and CDR2 as FNYEAQ. CDR3 residues: CASTPRGRIAELFF. The CDR3 DNA follows: TGTGCCAGCACCCCACGCGGGAGGATAGCGGAGCTGTTTTTT. Full variable domain (rest looked up from reference TRBV7-6 and TRBJ2-2): GAGVSQSPRYKVTKRGQDVALRCDPISGHVSLYWYRQALGQGPEFLTYFNYEAQQDKSGLPNDRFSAERPEGSISTLTIQRTEQRDSAMYRCASTPRGRIAELFFGEGSRLTVL.

This rearrangement joins TRBV5-1 to TRBJ2-5, with a possible D match to TRBD1 (6 bases). The germline V gene has CDR1 SGHRS and CDR2 YFSETQ. The CDR3 contains 15 residues. The V gene lost 0 bases and the J gene lost 3 bases, with 12 bases spanning the gap. The DNA of the CDR3 is TGCGCCAGCAGCTTGGAGGATTGGACAGAAGAGACCCAGTACTTC. The encoded protein is CASSLEDWTEETQYF.

This chain uses TRBV9 with TRBJ2-7; D might be TRBD1 (6 bases). V shed 1 base and J shed 4 bases, with 6 bases lying between them. Per germline, CDR1 SGDLS and CDR2 YYNGEE. This CDR3 contains 12 residues. The DNA of the CDR3 is TGTGCCAGCAGCGTACAGGGGTACGAGCAGTACTTC. As protein: CASSVQGYEQYF.

The rearrangement links TRBV20-1 to TRBJ2-1; 11 nucleotides match TRBD2. Losses at the gene ends were 5 bases for V and 8 bases for J; bases not matched to a gene: 8. This CDR3 spans 14 amino acids. The germline V gene encodes CDR1 DFQATT and CDR2 SNEGSKA (reference sequence). The CDR3 reads CSACSGGEGDEQFF. The CDR3 coding sequence is TGCAGTGCTTGTAGCGGGGGGGAGGGGGATGAGCAGTTCTTC.

The chain employs TRBV20-1 and TRBJ2-2; the D gene is possibly TRBD2 (5 bases). V gave up 3 bases and J gave up 4 bases, with 9 bases separating them. CDR1 is DFQATT and CDR2 is SNEGSKA in the germline V gene (reference sequence). CDR3 length: 13 amino acids. CDR3 sequence: CSARTTSTGELFF. CDR3 coding DNA: TGCAGTGCTAGGACTACAAGCACCGGGGAGCTGTTTTTT.